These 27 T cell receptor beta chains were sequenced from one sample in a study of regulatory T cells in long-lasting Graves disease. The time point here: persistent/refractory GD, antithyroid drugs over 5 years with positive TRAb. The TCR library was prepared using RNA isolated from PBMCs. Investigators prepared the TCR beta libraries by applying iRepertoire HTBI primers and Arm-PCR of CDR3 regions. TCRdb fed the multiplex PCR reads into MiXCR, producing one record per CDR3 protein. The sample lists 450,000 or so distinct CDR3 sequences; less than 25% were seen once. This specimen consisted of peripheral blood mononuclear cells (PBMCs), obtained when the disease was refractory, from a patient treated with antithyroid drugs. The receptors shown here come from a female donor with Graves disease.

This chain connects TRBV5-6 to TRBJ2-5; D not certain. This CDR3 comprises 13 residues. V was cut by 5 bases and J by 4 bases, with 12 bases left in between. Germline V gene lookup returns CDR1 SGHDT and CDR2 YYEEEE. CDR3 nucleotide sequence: TGTGCCAGCAGAGACCAATATTTAGAGACCCAGTACTTC. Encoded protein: CASRDQYLETQYF.

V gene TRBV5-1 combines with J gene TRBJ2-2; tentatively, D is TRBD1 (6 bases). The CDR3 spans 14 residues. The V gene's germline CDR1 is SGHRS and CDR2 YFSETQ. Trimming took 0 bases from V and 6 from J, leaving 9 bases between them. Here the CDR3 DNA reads TGCGCCAGCAGCTTGGAGGGGGTTCCCGGGGAGCTGTTTTTT. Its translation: CASSLEGVPGELFF.

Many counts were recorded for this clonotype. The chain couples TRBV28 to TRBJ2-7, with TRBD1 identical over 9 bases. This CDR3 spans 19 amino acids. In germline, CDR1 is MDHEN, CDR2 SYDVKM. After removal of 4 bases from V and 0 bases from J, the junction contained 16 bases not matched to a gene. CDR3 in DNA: TGTGCCAGCAGTTCATATTACTCCCTGAGGGACAGGGCCTCCTACGAGCAGTACTTC. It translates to CASSSYYSLRDRASYEQYF.

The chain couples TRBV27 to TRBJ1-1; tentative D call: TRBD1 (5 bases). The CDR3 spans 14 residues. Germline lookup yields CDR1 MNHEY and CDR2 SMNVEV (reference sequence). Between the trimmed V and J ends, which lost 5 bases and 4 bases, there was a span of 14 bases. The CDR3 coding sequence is TGTGCCAGCAGTCGGACACCGACCGCCACTGAAGCTTTCTTT. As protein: CASSRTPTATEAFF.

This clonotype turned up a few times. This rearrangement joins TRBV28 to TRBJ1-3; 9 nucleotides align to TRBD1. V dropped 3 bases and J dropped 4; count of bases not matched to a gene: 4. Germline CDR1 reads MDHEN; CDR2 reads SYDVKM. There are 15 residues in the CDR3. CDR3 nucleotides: TGTGCCAGCAGTTTCGAAGGGACAGGGGGAAACACCATATATTTT. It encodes CASSFEGTGGNTIYF.

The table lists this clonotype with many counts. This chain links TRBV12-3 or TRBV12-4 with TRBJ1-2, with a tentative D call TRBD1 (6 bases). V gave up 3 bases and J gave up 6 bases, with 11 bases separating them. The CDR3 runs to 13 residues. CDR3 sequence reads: CASSLKGGHGYTF. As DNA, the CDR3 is TGTGCCAGCAGTTTGAAGGGGGGGCATGGCTACACCTTC.

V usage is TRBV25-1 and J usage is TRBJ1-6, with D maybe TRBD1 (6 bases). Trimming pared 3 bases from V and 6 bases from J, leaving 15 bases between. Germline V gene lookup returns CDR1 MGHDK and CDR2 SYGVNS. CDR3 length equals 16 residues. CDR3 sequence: CASSDRGFEFNSPLHF. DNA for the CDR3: TGTGCCAGCAGTGACAGGGGCTTTGAATTTAATTCACCCCTCCACTTT.

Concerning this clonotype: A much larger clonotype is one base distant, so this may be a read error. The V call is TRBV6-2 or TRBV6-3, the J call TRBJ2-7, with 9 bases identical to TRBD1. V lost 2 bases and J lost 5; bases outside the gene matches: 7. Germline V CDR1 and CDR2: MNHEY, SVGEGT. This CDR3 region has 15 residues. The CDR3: CASSYPRTGVHEQYF. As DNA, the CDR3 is TGTGCCAGCAGTTACCCGAGGACAGGGGTGCACGAGCAGTACTTC.

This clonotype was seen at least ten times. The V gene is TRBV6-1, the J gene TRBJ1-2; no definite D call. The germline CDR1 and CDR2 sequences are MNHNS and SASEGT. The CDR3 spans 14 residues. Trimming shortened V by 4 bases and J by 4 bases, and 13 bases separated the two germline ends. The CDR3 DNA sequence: TGTGCCAGCAGTGTCTCGGAGGGTCCCTATGGCTACACCTTC. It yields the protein CASSVSEGPYGYTF.

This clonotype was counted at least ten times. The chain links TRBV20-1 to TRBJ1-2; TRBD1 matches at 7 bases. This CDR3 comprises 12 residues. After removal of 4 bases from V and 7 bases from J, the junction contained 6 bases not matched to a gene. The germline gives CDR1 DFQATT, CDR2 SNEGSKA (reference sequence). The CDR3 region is CSANDRELGYTF. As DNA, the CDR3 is TGCAGTGCTAATGACAGGGAGCTTGGCTACACCTTC.

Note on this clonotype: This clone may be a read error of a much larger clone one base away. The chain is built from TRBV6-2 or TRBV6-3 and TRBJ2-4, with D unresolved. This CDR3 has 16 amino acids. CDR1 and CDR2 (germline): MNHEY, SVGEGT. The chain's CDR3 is CASSYEFGKDKNTQYF. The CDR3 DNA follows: TGTGCCAGCAGTTATGAGTTCGGAAAAGACAAAAACACTCAGTACTTC.

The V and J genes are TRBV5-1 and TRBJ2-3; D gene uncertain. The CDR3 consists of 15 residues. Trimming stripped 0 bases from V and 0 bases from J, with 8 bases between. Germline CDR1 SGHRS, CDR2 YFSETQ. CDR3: CASSLEDYSTDTQYF. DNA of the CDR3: TGCGCCAGCAGCTTGGAGGATTACAGCACAGATACGCAGTATTTT.

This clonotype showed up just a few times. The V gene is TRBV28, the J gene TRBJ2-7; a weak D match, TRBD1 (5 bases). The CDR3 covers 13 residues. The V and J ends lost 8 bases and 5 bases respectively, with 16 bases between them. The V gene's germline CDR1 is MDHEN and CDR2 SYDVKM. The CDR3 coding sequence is TGTGCCAGCGGAAAGGACACCCCAGACGAGCAGTACTTC. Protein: CASGKDTPDEQYF.

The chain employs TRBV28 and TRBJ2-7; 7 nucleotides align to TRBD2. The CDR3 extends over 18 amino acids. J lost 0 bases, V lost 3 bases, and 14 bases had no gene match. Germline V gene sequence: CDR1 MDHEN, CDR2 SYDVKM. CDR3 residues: CASSLWTIRRESSYEQYF. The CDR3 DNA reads TGTGCCAGCAGTTTGTGGACTATCCGGCGGGAGAGCTCCTACGAGCAGTACTTC.

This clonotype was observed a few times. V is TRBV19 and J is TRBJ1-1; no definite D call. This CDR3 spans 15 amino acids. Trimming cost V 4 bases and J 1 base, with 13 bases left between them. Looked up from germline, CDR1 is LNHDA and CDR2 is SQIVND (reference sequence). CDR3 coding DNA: TGTGCCAGTAGTAATTCTGCGGGTTGGAACACTGAAGCTTTCTTT. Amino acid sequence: CASSNSAGWNTEAFF. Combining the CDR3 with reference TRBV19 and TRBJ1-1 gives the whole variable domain DGGITQSPKYLFRKEGQNVTLSCEQNLNHDAMYWYRQDPGQGLRLIYYSQIVNDFQKGDIAEGYSVSREKKESFPLTVTSAQKNPTAFYLCASSNSAGWNTEAFFGQGTRLTVV.

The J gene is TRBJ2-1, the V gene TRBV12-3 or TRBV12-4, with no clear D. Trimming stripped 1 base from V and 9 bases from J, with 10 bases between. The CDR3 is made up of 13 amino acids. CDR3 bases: TGTGCCAGCAGTTTAGGGAGTTGGGGTGAGCAGTTCTTC. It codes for CASSLGSWGEQFF.

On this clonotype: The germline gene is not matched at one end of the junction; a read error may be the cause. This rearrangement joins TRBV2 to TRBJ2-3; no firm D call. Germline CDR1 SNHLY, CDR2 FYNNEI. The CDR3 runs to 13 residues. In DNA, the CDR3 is TGTGCCAGCAGCCCTTTGGGTGAAAATACGCGGTATTTT. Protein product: CASSPLGENTRYF.

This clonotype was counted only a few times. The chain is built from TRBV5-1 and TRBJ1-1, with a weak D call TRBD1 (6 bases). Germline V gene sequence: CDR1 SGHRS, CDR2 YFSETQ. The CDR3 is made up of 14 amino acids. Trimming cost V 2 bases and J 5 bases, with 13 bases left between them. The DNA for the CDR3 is TGCGCCAGCAGCTTCGGGGGGCGAGGAACTGAAGCTTTCTTT. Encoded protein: CASSFGGRGTEAFF.

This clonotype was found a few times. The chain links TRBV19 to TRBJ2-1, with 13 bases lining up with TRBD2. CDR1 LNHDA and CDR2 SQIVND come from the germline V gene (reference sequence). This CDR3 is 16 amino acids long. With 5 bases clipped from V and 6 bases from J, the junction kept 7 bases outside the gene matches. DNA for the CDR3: TGTGCCAGTAGTGTCACTAGCGGGGGGGCCGGCAATGAGCAGTTCTTC. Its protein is CASSVTSGGAGNEQFF.

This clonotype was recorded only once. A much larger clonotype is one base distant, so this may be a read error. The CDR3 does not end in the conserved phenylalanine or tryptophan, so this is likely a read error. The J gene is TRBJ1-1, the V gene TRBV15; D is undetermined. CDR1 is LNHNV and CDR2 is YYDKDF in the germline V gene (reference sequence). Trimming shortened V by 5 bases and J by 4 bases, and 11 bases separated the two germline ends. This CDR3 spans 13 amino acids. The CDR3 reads CATSGTGVTEAFL. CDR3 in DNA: TGTGCCACCAGCGGTACCGGAGTCACTGAAGCTTTCCTT.

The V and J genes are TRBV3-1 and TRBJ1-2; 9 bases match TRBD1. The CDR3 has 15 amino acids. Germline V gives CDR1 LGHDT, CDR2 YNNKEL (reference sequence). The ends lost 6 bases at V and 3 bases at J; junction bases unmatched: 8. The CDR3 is CASSAGTGIYYGYTF. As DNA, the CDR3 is TGTGCCAGCAGTGCCGGGACAGGGATTTACTATGGCTACACCTTC. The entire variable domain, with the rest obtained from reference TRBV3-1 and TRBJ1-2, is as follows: DTAVSQTPKYLVTQMGNDKSIKCEQNLGHDTMYWYKQDSKKFLKIMFSYNNKELIINETVPNRFSPKSPDKAHLNLHINSLELGDSAVYFCASSAGTGIYYGYTFGSGTRLTVV.

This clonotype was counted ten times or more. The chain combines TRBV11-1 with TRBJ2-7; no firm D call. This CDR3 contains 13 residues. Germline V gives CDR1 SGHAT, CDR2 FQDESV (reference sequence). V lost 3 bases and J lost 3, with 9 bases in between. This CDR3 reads CASSFKGFYEQYF. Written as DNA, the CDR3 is TGTGCCAGCAGCTTCAAAGGATTCTACGAGCAGTACTTC. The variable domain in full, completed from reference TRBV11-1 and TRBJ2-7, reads EAEVAQSPRYKITEKSQAVAFWCDPISGHATLYWYRQILGQGPELLVQFQDESVVDDSQLPKDRFSAERLKGVDSTLKIQPAELGDSAMYLCASSFKGFYEQYFGPGTRLTVT.

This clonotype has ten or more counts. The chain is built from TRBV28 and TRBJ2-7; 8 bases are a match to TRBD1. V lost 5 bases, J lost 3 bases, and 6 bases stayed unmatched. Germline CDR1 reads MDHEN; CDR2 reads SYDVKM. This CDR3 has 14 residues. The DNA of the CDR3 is TGTGCCAGCAGTAACCGGGACAGGTACTACGAGCAGTACTTC. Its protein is CASSNRDRYYEQYF.

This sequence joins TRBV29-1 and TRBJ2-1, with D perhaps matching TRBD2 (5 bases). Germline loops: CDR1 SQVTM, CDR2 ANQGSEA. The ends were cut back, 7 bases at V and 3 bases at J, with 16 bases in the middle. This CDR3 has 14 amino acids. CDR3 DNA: TGCAGCGCGCTAAGGGTAGGAGGCTACAATGAGCAGTTCTTC. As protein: CSALRVGGYNEQFF.

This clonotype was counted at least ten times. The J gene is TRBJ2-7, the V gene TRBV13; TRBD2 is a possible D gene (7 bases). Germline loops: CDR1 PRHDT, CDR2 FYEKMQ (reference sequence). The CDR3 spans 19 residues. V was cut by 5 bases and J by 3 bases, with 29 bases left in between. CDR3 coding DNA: TGTGCCAGCAGCGTGATCGGGGGGACACCACAGGCAAGGATCTACGAGCAGTACTTC. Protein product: CASSVIGGTPQARIYEQYF.

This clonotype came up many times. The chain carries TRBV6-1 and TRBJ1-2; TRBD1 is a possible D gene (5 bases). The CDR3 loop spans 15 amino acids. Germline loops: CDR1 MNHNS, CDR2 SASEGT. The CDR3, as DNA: TGTGCTATCGGGAAGACAGCCCGACCTAACTATGGCTACACCTTC. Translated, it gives CAIGKTARPNYGYTF.

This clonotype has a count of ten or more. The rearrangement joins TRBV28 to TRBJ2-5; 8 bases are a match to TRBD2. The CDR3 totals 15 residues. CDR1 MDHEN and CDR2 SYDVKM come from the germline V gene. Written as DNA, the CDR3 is TGTGCAAGCGGGCGATTAGCGGGAATCCAAGAGACCCAGTACTTC. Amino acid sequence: CASGRLAGIQETQYF.